These T cell receptor beta chains were read from a single sample in a study of cytomegalovirus exposure and HLA in healthy donors. This table comes from immunoSEQ multiplex PCR, and its TCRdb copy is limited to in-frame clones, with some not included. The repertoire includes approximately 160,000 clones, 83% of them detected once, and about 3.8% sits in the top ten. The specimen was PBMCs. These receptors were collected from a man aged 45 to 65 in good health and CMV-seropositive. The CDR3 runs from the conserved cysteine through the conserved F or W. Each record gives: CDR3 length, V gene, D gene, clone size, J gene, CDR3 protein, CDR3 DNA. The D gene is left open where the match is weak. Clone sizes are given selectively: once, few, many, or a class where the clone is expanded.

length: 16
V: TRBV5-1
D: -
size: -
J: TRBJ1-6
CDR3: CASSFDRTESNSPLHF
DNA: TGCGCCAGCAGCTTTGACCGGACAGAGTCTAATTCACCCCTCCACTTT

length: 16
V: TRBV19
D: TRBD2
size: -
J: TRBJ2-1
CDR3: CASRGTSGSSYNEQFF
DNA: TGTGCCAGTAGAGGGACTAGCGGGAGTTCCTACAATGAGCAGTTCTTC

length: 14
V: TRBV7-8
D: -
size: -
J: TRBJ1-2
CDR3: CASSIQGFNYGYTF
DNA: TGTGCCAGCAGCATACAGGGATTTAACTATGGCTACACCTTC

length: 14
V: TRBV13
D: -
size: -
J: TRBJ1-1
CDR3: CASSFGRANTEAFF
DNA: TGTGCCAGCAGCTTCGGCAGGGCAAACACTGAAGCTTTCTTT

length: 14
V: TRBV7-3
D: TRBD2
size: -
J: TRBJ2-5
CDR3: CASSPGTSVETQYF
DNA: TGTGCCAGCAGCCCGGGGACTAGCGTTGAGACCCAGTACTTC

length: 15
V: TRBV4-1
D: TRBD1
size: -
J: TRBJ2-7
CDR3: CASSQGQGSSYEQYF
DNA: TGCGCCAGCAGCCAGGGACAGGGGAGCTCCTACGAGCAGTACTTC

length: 14
V: TRBV9
D: TRBD2
size: few
J: TRBJ2-7
CDR3: CASSVGSGNYEQYF
DNA: TGTGCCAGCAGCGTAGGTAGCGGGAACTACGAGCAGTACTTC

length: 12
V: TRBV2
D: TRBD1
size: -
J: TRBJ1-1
CDR3: CATKQGPTEAFF
DNA: TGTGCCACTAAACAGGGGCCCACTGAAGCTTTCTTT

length: 15
V: TRBV28
D: TRBD1
size: -
J: TRBJ1-5
CDR3: CASSLGDRGIQPQHF
DNA: TGTGCCAGCAGCCTAGGGGACAGGGGGATTCAGCCCCAGCATTTT

length: 15
V: TRBV27
D: -
size: once
J: TRBJ2-7
CDR3: CASSLTGLLRDEQYF
DNA: TGTGCCAGCAGTTTAACCGGCCTTCTGAGGGACGAGCAGTACTTC

length: 16
V: TRBV7-9
D: TRBD1
size: few
J: TRBJ2-1
CDR3: CASSPRQGETYNEQFF
DNA: TGTGCCAGCAGCCCAAGACAGGGGGAGACCTACAATGAGCAGTTCTTC

length: 17
V: TRBV5-1
D: TRBD1
size: -
J: TRBJ1-2
CDR3: CASSGRQGAAFGGGYTF
DNA: TGCGCCAGCAGCGGGAGACAGGGGGCCGCGTTCGGTGGTGGCTACACCTTC

length: 13
V: TRBV30
D: TRBD1
size: -
J: TRBJ1-1
CDR3: CAWTSDRGTEAFF
DNA: TGTGCCTGGACATCCGACAGGGGCACTGAAGCTTTCTTT

length: 13
V: TRBV5-4
D: -
size: -
J: TRBJ2-7
CDR3: CASSQTGSYEQYF
DNA: TGTGCCAGCAGCCAAACAGGGTCCTACGAGCAGTACTTC

length: 13
V: TRBV5-1
D: TRBD1
size: -
J: TRBJ1-2
CDR3: CASSLQTGYGYTF
DNA: TGCGCCAGCAGCCTACAGACAGGGTATGGCTACACCTTC

length: 15
V: TRBV27
D: -
size: -
J: TRBJ2-7
CDR3: CASSRRAGISYEQYF
DNA: TGTGCCAGCAGTCGGCGGGCGGGTATCTCCTACGAGCAGTACTTC

length: 16
V: TRBV27
D: -
size: -
J: TRBJ2-2
CDR3: CASSLSSVIGTGELFF
DNA: TGTGCCAGCAGTTTATCGTCCGTAATCGGTACCGGGGAGCTGTTTTTT

length: 11
V: TRBV28
D: -
size: once
J: TRBJ2-5
CDR3: CASSLRERQYF
DNA: TGTGCCAGCAGTTTACGGGAGCGTCAGTACTTC

length: 14
V: TRBV29-1
D: TRBD1
size: -
J: TRBJ1-3
CDR3: CSVDWTGRGNTIYF
DNA: TGCAGCGTTGATTGGACAGGGCGTGGAAACACCATATATTTT

length: 14
V: TRBV25-1
D: -
size: -
J: TRBJ2-2
CDR3: CASSPTGNTGELFF
DNA: TGTGCCAGCAGCCCGACAGGGAACACCGGGGAGCTGTTTTTT

length: 15
V: TRBV7-8
D: -
size: -
J: TRBJ1-4
CDR3: CASSLQGATNEKLFF
DNA: TGTGCCAGCAGCCTACAGGGAGCAACTAATGAAAAACTGTTTTTT

length: 16
V: TRBV2
D: -
size: -
J: TRBJ2-5
CDR3: CASSGAQGRGWETQYF
DNA: TGTGCCAGCAGTGGAGCACAGGGACGTGGTTGGGAGACCCAGTACTTC

length: 15
V: TRBV9
D: -
size: once
J: TRBJ2-1
CDR3: CASSVGIAPNNEQFF
DNA: TGTGCCAGCAGCGTAGGGATAGCGCCTAACAATGAGCAGTTCTTC

length: 14
V: TRBV6-6
D: -
size: -
J: TRBJ2-7
CDR3: CASSSRQVEYEQYF
DNA: TGTGCCAGCAGCTCCAGACAGGTCGAGTACGAGCAGTACTTC

length: 15
V: TRBV21-1
D: -
size: -
J: TRBJ1-5
CDR3: CASSKGNRGGQPQHF
DNA: TGTGCCAGCAGCAAGGGGAACAGGGGCGGACAGCCCCAGCATTTT